This T cell receptor (beta chain) derives from a study of blood T cell repertoires in COVID-19. Study details: COVID-19 samples collected from the United States, Italy and Spain covered acute and convalescent phases.

Trimming stripped 6 bases from V and 2 bases from J, with 10 bases between. The germline V gene has CDR1 LGHNA and CDR2 YSLEER. The CDR3 is 14 amino acids. Produced via immunoSEQ multiplex PCR; TCRdb's table is partial and in-frame only. The sample consists of around 330,000 clones, roughly 87% of them appearing once. Ages ranged from roughly 18 to 100 years, with residence in about two dozen US areas. Recovery meant two consecutive negative NP/OP PCR tests, professional clearance, or resolved symptoms. The V gene is TRBV4-3, the J gene TRBJ2-2, with D possibly TRBD1 on 6 matching bases. The sequence derives from a woman aged 18-30 years who had recovered from COVID-19. Sequences were obtained from PBMCs or T cells enriched from blood (not recorded which). The CDR3 sequence is CASRRTVNTGELFF. For the CDR3, the DNA is TGCGCCAGCAGGCGGACAGTTAACACCGGGGAGCTGTTTTTT.